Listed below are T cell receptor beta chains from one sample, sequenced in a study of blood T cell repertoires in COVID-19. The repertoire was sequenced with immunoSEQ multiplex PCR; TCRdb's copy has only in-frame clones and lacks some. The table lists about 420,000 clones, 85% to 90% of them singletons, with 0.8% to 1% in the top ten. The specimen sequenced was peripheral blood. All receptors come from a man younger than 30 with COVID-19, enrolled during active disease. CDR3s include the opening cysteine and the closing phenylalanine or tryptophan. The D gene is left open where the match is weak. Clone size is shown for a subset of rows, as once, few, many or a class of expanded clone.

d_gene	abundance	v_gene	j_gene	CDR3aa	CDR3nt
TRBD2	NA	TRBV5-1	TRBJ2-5	CASSLGLRASGEETQYF	TGCGCCAGCAGCTTAGGATTGAGAGCTAGCGGGGAAGAGACCCAGTACTTC
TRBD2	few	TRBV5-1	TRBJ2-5	CASSLAVGLAGVGQETQYF	TGCGCCAGCAGCTTGGCCGTGGGGCTAGCGGGAGTTGGCCAAGAGACCCAGTACTTC
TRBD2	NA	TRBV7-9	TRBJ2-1	CASSLVGGSRNEQFF	TGTGCCAGCAGCTTAGTTGGCGGGAGTCGTAATGAGCAGTTCTTC
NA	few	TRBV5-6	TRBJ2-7	CASSLFVFPYEQYF	TGTGCCAGCAGCTTGTTCGTGTTCCCCTACGAGCAGTACTTC
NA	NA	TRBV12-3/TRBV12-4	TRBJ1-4	CASSKQTNEKLFF	TGTGCCAGCAGTAAACAGACTAATGAAAAACTGTTTTTT
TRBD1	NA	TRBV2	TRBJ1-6	CASRGQADSPLHF	TGTGCCAGCAGGGGACAGGCTGATTCACCCCTCCACTTT
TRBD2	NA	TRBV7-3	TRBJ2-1	CASSLGLAAYNEQFF	TGTGCCAGCAGCTTAGGTCTAGCGGCATACAATGAGCAGTTCTTC
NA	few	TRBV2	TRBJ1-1	CASSEEGTEAFF	TGTGCCAGCAGTGAAGAGGGGACTGAAGCTTTCTTT
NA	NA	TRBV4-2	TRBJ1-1	CASSQLQGPAEAFF	TGTGCCAGCAGCCAGCTACAGGGTCCTGCTGAAGCTTTCTTT
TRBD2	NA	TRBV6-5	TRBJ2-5	CASSFTSGGTQETQYF	TGTGCCAGCAGTTTCACTAGCGGGGGTACGCAAGAGACCCAGTACTTC
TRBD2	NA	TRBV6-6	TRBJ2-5	CASSYGGSRETQYF	TGTGCCAGCAGTTACGGCGGGAGTCGGGAGACCCAGTACTTC
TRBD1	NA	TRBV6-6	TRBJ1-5	CASSNPGTGWNQPQHF	TGTGCCAGCAGTAACCCCGGGACAGGGTGGAATCAGCCCCAGCATTTT
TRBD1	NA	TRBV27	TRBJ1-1	CASSIRQGNTEAFF	TGTGCCAGCAGTATTCGACAGGGGAACACTGAAGCTTTCTTT
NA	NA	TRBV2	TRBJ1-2	CARKGENGYTF	TGTGCCAGGAAGGGGGAAAATGGCTACACCTTC
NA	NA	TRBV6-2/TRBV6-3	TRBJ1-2	CASSYSAGSPYGYTF	TGTGCCAGCAGTTACTCGGCAGGGTCCCCCTATGGCTACACCTTC
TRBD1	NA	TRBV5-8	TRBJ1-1	CASSQRTGVMNTEAFF	TGTGCCAGCAGCCAGCGGACAGGGGTTATGAACACTGAAGCTTTCTTT
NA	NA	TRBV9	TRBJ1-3	CASSVGSFSGNTIYF	TGTGCCAGCAGCGTAGGTAGCTTCTCTGGAAACACCATATATTTT
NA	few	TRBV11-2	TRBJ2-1	CASSPAPFRNEQFF	TGTGCCAGCAGCCCCGCCCCGTTCAGGAATGAGCAGTTCTTC
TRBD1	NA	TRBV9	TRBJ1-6	CASSPTPDRARSPLHF	TGTGCCAGCAGCCCCACCCCGGACAGGGCCAGATCACCCCTCCACTTT
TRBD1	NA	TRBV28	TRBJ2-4	CASSDRDRESVAKNIQYF	TGTGCCAGCAGCGACCGGGACAGGGAGTCCGTAGCCAAAAACATTCAGTACTTC
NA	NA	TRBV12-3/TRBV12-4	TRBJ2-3	CASSLRDTQYF	TGTGCCAGCAGTCTTCGAGATACGCAGTATTTT
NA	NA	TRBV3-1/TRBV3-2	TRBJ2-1	CASSQSKGLYEQFF	TGTGCCAGCAGCCAATCTAAGGGACTCTATGAGCAGTTCTTC
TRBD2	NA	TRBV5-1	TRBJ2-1	CASSLELLAGAYNEQFF	TGCGCCAGCAGCTTGGAGTTACTAGCGGGGGCCTACAATGAGCAGTTCTTC
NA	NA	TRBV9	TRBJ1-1	CASSPRDRTRTEAFF	TGTGCCAGCAGCCCGAGAGACAGAACAAGGACTGAAGCTTTCTTT
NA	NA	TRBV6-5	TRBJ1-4	CASSRRGIEEKLFF	TGTGCCAGCTCCCGCAGGGGAATAGAAGAAAAACTGTTTTTT
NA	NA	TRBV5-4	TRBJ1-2	CASSLIEGTGYTF	TGTGCCAGCAGCTTGATTGAAGGGACAGGCTACACCTTC
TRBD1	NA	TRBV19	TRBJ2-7	CASSWGQGLSYEQYF	TGTGCCAGTAGTTGGGGACAGGGCCTCTCCTACGAGCAGTACTTC
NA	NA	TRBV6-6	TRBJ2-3	CASSPDTRAQYF	TGTGCCAGCAGTCCGGACACTCGGGCGCAGTATTTT
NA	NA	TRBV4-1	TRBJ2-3	CASSPTRRTDTQYF	TGCGCCAGCAGCCCGACAAGGCGCACAGATACGCAGTATTTT
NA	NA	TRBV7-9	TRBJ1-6	CASSFYLDRNNSPLHF	TGTGCCAGCAGCTTCTACCTGGACAGAAATAATTCACCCCTCCACTTT
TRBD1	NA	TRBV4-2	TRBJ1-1	CASSRNTGGTEAFF	TGTGCCAGCAGCAGAAATACAGGGGGCACTGAAGCTTTCTTT
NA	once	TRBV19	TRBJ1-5	CASSSGSGRGNQPQHF	TGTGCCAGTAGTTCCGGATCCGGGAGGGGCAATCAGCCCCAGCATTTT
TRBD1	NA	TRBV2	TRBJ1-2	CASRFRQGDYGYTF	TGTGCCAGCAGGTTTAGACAGGGGGACTATGGCTACACCTTC
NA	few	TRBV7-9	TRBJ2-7	CASSPLGRGSYEQYF	TGTGCCAGCAGCCCCCTCGGGCGGGGCTCCTACGAGCAGTACTTC
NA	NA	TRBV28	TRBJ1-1	CASSVPGLLNTEAFF	TGTGCCAGCAGTGTGCCGGGACTGCTGAACACTGAAGCTTTCTTT
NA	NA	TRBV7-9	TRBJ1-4	CASSSGQIATNEKLFF	TGTGCCAGCAGCTCTGGACAGATTGCAACTAATGAAAAACTGTTTTTT
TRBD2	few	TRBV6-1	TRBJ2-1	CASSETSGRPSSYNEQFF	TGTGCCAGCAGTGAAACTAGCGGGAGGCCGAGCTCCTACAATGAGCAGTTCTTC